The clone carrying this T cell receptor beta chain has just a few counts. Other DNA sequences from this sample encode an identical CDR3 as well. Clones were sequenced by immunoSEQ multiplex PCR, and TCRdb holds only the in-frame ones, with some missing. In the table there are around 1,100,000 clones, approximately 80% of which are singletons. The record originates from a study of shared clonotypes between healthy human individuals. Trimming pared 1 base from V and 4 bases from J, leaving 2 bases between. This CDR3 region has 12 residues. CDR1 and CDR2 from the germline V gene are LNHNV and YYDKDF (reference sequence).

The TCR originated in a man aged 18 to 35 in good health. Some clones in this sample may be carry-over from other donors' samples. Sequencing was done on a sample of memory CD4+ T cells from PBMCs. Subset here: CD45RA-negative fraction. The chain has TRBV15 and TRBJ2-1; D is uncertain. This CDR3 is CATSRGYNEQFF. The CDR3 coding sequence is TGTGCCACCAGCAGAGGATACAATGAGCAGTTCTTC.